Sequencing of this T cell receptor beta chain was carried out in a study of T-cell memory formation after mild COVID-19. Study as a whole: In these data, TCR clusters were largely donor specific.

Comment on this clonotype: The antigen remains undetermined.

Broader study findings: Pre-infection memory harbored some responding clones, suggesting cross-reactive memory joined. Chiefly within CM and EM were the contracting CD4+ clones; CD8+ ones were within EMRA.

The 5'RACE method, run with constant-segment primers, produced TCR alpha and TCR beta cDNA libraries (carrying sample barcodes and UMIs). Each CDR3 protein is one row after TCRdb ran MiXCR on the 5' RACE reads. The sample contains about 430,000 distinct CDR3 sequences, about 20% of which appear only once. Germline CDR1 and CDR2: PRHDT and FYEKMQ (reference sequence). J lost 2 bases, V lost 4 bases, and 5 bases had no gene match. The CDR3 has 14 amino acids. Sequenced input: PBMCs or a T cell subset sorted from them (not recorded which). The source of this sequence is a young man who had mild COVID-19 (a few samples of this study predate the infection). Cell type and time point are not known. The V gene is TRBV13, the J gene TRBJ2-7; 7 nucleotides agree with TRBD1. The DNA for the CDR3 is TGTGCCAGCAGCTCTGACGGGACAGCCTACGAGCAGTACGTC. Amino acids: CASSSDGTAYEQYV.